A single sample gave rise to the 5 T cell receptor beta chains below, sequenced in a study of shared clonotypes between healthy human individuals. Profiled with immunoSEQ multiplex PCR; TCRdb holds only in-frame clones, not every one. Of approximately 2,300,000 clones in the sample, 85% to 95% were seen once. Material for sequencing was naive CD4+ T cells from PBMCs. The subset is: CD45RA+ positively selected. The source of these receptors is a man aged 18 to 29 in good health. Some clones in this sample may be carry-over from other donors' samples.

This chain joins TRBV2 and TRBJ2-3, with 8 bases fitting TRBD2. CDR1 is SNHLY, CDR2 FYNNEI, per germline. CDR3 size: 13 residues. With V trimmed by 8 bases and J by 1 base, 2 bases remained unmatched. The DNA of the CDR3 is TGTGCCAGCCTAGCGGGCGGCACAGATACGCAGTATTTT. Amino acid sequence: CASLAGGTDTQYF.

The genes are TRBV5-6 and TRBJ2-3, with D possibly TRBD2 on 6 matching bases. Germline V lookup: CDR1 SGHDT, CDR2 YYEEEE. The CDR3 sequence is 15 residues long. Trimming shortened V by 0 bases and J by 1 base, and 9 bases separated the two germline ends. The CDR3 bases are TGTGCCAGCAGCTTGGTACCTAGCGGCACAGATACGCAGTATTTT. It encodes CASSLVPSGTDTQYF.

The gene calls are TRBV6-6 and TRBJ1-1; D unclear. Trimming shortened V by 6 bases and J by 3 bases, and 14 bases separated the two germline ends. The CDR3 runs to 14 residues. Germline V gene sequence: CDR1 MNHNY, CDR2 SVGAGI (reference sequence). CDR3 nucleotide sequence: TGTGCCAGCAGCTCCCCCTTTGGGGACACTGAAGCTTTCTTT. This gives the protein CASSSPFGDTEAFF.

In its sample, this clone was seen once. The chain has TRBV5-1 and TRBJ2-1; D ambiguous. CDR1 and CDR2 (germline): SGHRS, YFSETQ. The CDR3 covers 14 residues. Trimming stripped 1 base from V and 9 bases from J, with 14 bases between. CDR3 sequence reads: CASSLYLGSAEQFF. The CDR3 region has the DNA TGCGCCAGCAGCTTGTACCTTGGGTCCGCTGAGCAGTTCTTC. The variable domain in full, with the rest retrieved from reference TRBV5-1 and TRBJ2-1, is KAGVTQTPRYLIKTRGQQVTLSCSPISGHRSVSWYQQTPGQGLQFLFEYFSETQRNKGNFPGRFSGRQFSNSRSEMNVSTLELGDSALYLCASSLYLGSAEQFFGPGTRLTVL.

The chain couples TRBV27 to TRBJ2-3; maybe TRBD1 (6 bases). Between the trimmed V and J ends, which lost 2 bases and 7 bases, there was a span of 16 bases. CDR3 length equals 15 residues. Germline CDR1 reads MNHEY; CDR2 reads SMNVEV (reference sequence). The chain's CDR3 is CASSLGQGNFNTQYF. The DNA of the CDR3 is TGTGCCAGCAGTTTAGGGCAGGGGAATTTCAATACGCAGTATTTT.